This TCR beta chain appears in the sequencing data of a study of PD-1 blockade in classical Hodgkin lymphoma. V was shortened by 0 bases and J by 1 base, with 8 bases between the two germline ends. CDR1 is SGHRS, CDR2 YFSETQ, per germline. The CDR3 extends over 15 amino acids. This clone was seen more than once but under ten times. Clones were read by immunoSEQ multiplex PCR, and TCRdb kept only the in-frame ones, dropping some. The sample has roughly 100,000 clones; under 95% are singletons. As to time point: cycle 4 day 1 (C4D1), after less than 7 weeks of nivolumab. Patients all relapsed after autologous stem cell transplantation, and there was variation in brentuximab vedotin exposure.

The sample was peripheral blood mononuclear cells (PBMCs), taken before the fourth cycle of nivolumab. The clonotype was recovered from a human donor with classical Hodgkin lymphoma. The V call is TRBV5-1, the J call TRBJ1-5, with D perhaps matching TRBD1 (5 bases). The chain's CDR3 is CASSLGGESNQPQHF. The DNA for the CDR3 is TGCGCCAGCAGCTTGGGAGGGGAAAGCAATCAGCCCCAGCATTTT.